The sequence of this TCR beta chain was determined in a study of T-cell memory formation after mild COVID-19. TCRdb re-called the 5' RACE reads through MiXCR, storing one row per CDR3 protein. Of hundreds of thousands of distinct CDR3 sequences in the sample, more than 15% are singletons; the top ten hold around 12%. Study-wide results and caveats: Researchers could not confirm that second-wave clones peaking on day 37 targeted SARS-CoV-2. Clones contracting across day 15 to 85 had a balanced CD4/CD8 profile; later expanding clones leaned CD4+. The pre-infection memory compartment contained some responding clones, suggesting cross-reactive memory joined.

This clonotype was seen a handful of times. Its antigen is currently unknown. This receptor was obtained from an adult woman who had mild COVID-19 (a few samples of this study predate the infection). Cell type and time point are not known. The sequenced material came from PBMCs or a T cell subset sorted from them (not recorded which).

The CDR3 coding sequence is TGTGCCAGCAGCTTAGAGTCCCAGAACTATGGCTACACCTTC. It is translated as CASSLESQNYGYTF. The rearrangement joins TRBV7-9 to TRBJ1-2; no definite D call. The CDR3 contains 14 residues. In germline, CDR1 is SEHNR, CDR2 FQNEAQ (reference sequence). V dropped 1 base and J dropped 2 bases, with 8 bases sitting between them.